This TCR beta chain is from a study of identifying expanded T cells in peripheral blood. Study-level points and caveats: Across healthy donors, higher total template counts meant significantly greater approximately two-week count variance. Differentially abundant clones: about 1.2 between replicates, 15 to 17 at approximately 13 days, roughly 18 at four.

Germline V gene lookup returns CDR1 GTSNPN and CDR2 SVGIG (reference sequence). The CDR3 has 14 residues. With V trimmed by 5 bases and J by 1 base, 6 bases remained unmatched. Concerning this clone: The antigen is undetermined.

Some clones are missing from TCRdb's copy, which holds only in-frame ones; the method was immunoSEQ multiplex PCR. The sample includes some 80,000 clones, about 87% of them seen just once. The source is a person aged 18-70 years in good health. The sequencing sample was made of blood. The rearrangement links TRBV30 to TRBJ2-5, with TRBD2 matching 8 bases. CDR3 in amino acids: CAWGKTSVQETQYF. CDR3 nucleotide sequence: TGTGCCTGGGGGAAGACTAGCGTCCAAGAGACCCAGTACTTC.